One and the same sample provided the 7 T cell receptor beta chains below, sequenced in a study of graft-versus-host responses after intestinal transplantation. Measured with immunoSEQ multiplex PCR; TCRdb has only the in-frame clones, and not every one. Among around 9,900 clones listed, 94% were seen once. Sequenced here: PBMCs, sampled 8 days after intestinal transplant. Receptors originate from a human patient who received an intestinal transplant, so some T cells may come from the graft donor.

J is TRBJ2-7 and V is TRBV27; TRBD1 agrees at 9 bases. The CDR3 is made up of 14 amino acids. V trimming: 3 bases; J trimming: 3 bases; junction bases outside the gene matches: 3. Germline-derived CDR1 and CDR2 are MNHEY and SMNVEV (reference sequence). The CDR3 spells CASSLGQGSYEQYF. CDR3 sequence (DNA): TGTGCCAGCAGTTTGGGACAGGGCAGCTACGAGCAGTACTTC.

The sample holds one count of this clone. This chain connects TRBV5-4 to TRBJ2-3, with 14 bases fitting TRBD2. Germline lookup yields CDR1 SGHNT and CDR2 YYREEE (reference sequence). The length of the CDR3 is 15 residues. The J segment lost 3 bases and the V segment lost 7 bases, leaving 4 bases of the junction unmatched. DNA of the CDR3: TGTGCCAGCCCGGGACTAGCGGGAGCGACAGATACGCAGTATTTT. Translating gives CASPGLAGATDTQYF.

V gene TRBV19 combines with J gene TRBJ2-1; D gene uncertain. V was trimmed by 3 bases and J by 10 bases, leaving 7 bases between them. CDR3 length: 11 residues. Germline V gene data show CDR1 as LNHDA and CDR2 as SQIVND (reference sequence). CDR3 in amino acids: CASSISWEQFF. CDR3 sequence (DNA): TGTGCCAGTAGTATCTCTTGGGAGCAGTTCTTC.

V gene TRBV7-8 combines with J gene TRBJ2-7; maybe TRBD1 (6 bases). CDR1 is SGHVS, CDR2 FQNEAQ, per germline. CDR3 length equals 14 residues. V was trimmed by 4 bases and J by 5 bases, leaving 15 bases between them. The CDR3 spells CASSSKTGRDEQYF. DNA for the CDR3: TGTGCCAGCAGCTCGAAGACAGGCAGGGACGAGCAGTACTTC.

The chain joins TRBV7-6 to TRBJ1-1; the D is unclear. CDR3 length: 13 amino acids. Germline values: CDR1 SGHVS, CDR2 FNYEAQ. V was shortened by 2 bases and J by 3 bases, with 7 bases between the two germline ends. The DNA for the CDR3 is TGTGCCAGCAGCTTAATGGAGGACACTGAAGCTTTCTTT. Encoded protein: CASSLMEDTEAFF. Using reference TRBV7-6 and TRBJ1-1 for the parts outside the CDR3, the full variable domain is GAGVSQSPRYKVTKRGQDVALRCDPISGHVSLYWYRQALGQGPEFLTYFNYEAQQDKSGLPNDRFSAERPEGSISTLTIQRTEQRDSAMYRCASSLMEDTEAFFGQGTRLTVV.

The V and J genes are TRBV27 and TRBJ2-5, with 13 nucleotides matching TRBD2. The V gene end was trimmed by 0 bases and the J gene end by 7 bases; junction bases not matched to a gene: 8. Germline values: CDR1 MNHEY, CDR2 SMNVEV (reference sequence). This CDR3 contains 17 residues. The DNA of the CDR3 is TGTGCCAGCAGTTTATCCTGGACTAGCGGGGGCGTTGGGACCCAGTACTTC. Translation gives CASSLSWTSGGVGTQYF.

The rearrangement joins TRBV21-1 to TRBJ2-7; the table's D call of TRBD2 was not tested on the DNA. TRBV21-1 is classified as a pseudogene. The CDR3 consists of 14 residues. The CDR3 is CASSKANAEDEQYF. The CDR3 nucleotides read TGTGCCAGCAGCAAAGCAAACGCCGAGGACGAGCAGTACTTC.